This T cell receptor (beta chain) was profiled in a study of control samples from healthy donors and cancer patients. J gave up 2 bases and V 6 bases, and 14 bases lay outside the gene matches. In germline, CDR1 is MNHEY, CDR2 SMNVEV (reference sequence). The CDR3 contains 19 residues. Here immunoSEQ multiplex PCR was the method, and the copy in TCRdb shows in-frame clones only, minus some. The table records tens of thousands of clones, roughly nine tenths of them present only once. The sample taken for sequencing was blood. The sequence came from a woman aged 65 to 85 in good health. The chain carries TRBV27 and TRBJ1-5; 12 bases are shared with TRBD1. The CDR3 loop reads CASRSLGTGGSRGNQPQHF. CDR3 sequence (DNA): TGTGCCAGCAGATCCTTAGGGACAGGGGGCAGTCGGGGCAATCAGCCCCAGCATTTT.